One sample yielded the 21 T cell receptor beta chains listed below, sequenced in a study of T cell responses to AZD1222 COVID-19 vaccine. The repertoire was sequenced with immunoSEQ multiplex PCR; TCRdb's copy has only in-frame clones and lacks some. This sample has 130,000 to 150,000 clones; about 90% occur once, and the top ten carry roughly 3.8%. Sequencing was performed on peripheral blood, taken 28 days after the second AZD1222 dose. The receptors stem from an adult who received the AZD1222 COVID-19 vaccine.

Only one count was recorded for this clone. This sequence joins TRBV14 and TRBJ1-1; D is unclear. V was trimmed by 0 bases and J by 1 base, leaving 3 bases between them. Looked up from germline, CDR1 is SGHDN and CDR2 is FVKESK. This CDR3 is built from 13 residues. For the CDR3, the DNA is TGTGCCAGCAGCCAAGAGCGGAACACTGAAGCTTTCTTT. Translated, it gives CASSQERNTEAFF.

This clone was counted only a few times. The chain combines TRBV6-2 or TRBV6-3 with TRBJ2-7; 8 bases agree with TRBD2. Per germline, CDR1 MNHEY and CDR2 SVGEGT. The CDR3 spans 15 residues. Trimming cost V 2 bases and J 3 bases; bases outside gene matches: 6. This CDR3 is CASSYRERGIYEQYF. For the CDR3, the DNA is TGTGCCAGCAGTTACCGAGAGCGGGGGATCTACGAGCAGTACTTC.

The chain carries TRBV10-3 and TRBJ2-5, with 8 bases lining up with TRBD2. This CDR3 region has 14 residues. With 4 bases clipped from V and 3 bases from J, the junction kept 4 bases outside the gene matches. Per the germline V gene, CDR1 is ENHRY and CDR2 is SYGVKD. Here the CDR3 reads CAISVSGGEETQYF. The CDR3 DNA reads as TGTGCCATCAGTGTCTCGGGGGGGGAAGAGACCCAGTACTTC.

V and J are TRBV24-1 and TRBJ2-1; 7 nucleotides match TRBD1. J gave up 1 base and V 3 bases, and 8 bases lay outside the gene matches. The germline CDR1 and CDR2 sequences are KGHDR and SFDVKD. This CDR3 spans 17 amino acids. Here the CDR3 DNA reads TGTGCCACCAGTGATCCTCGGACAGGCTCTTCCTACAATGAGCAGTTCTTC. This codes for CATSDPRTGSSYNEQFF.

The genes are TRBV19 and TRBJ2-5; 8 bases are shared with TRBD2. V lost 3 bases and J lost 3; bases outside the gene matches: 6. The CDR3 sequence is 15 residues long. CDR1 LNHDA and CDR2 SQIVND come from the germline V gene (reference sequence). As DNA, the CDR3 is TGTGCCAGTAGTATCGGTACTAGCGGCAAAGAGACCCAGTACTTC. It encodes CASSIGTSGKETQYF.

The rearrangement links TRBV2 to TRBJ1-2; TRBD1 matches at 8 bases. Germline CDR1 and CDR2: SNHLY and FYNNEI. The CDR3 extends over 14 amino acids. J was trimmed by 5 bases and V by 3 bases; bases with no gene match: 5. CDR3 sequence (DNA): TGTGCCAGCAGTGATTTGGGACAGGCATATGGCTACACCTTC. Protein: CASSDLGQAYGYTF.

CDR3 sequence reads: CASISSGSNYGYTF. In DNA, the CDR3 is TGTGCCAGTATTTCGAGTGGCAGCAACTATGGCTACACCTTC. The chain links TRBV19 to TRBJ1-2; no firm D call. This CDR3 comprises 14 residues. The germline gives CDR1 LNHDA, CDR2 SQIVND (reference sequence). Trimming shortened V by 7 bases and J by 2 bases, and 14 bases separated the two germline ends.

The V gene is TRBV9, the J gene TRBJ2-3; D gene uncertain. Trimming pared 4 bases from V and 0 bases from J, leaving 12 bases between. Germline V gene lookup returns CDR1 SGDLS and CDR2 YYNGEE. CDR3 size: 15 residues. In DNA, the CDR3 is TGTGCCAGCAGCCCATGGTTAGACAGCACAGATACGCAGTATTTT. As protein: CASSPWLDSTDTQYF.

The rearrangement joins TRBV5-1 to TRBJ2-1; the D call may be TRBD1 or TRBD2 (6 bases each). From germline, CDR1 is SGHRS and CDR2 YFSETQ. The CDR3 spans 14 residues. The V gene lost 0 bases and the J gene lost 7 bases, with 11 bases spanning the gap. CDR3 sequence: CASSLVGGQNEQFF. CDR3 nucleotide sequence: TGCGCCAGCAGCTTGGTAGGGGGGCAAAATGAGCAGTTCTTC.

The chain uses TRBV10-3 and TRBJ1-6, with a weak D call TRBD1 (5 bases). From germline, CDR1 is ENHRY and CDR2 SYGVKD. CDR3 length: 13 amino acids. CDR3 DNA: TGTGCGCACCGCGGAGGGGATAATTCACCCCTCCACTTT. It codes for CAHRGGDNSPLHF.

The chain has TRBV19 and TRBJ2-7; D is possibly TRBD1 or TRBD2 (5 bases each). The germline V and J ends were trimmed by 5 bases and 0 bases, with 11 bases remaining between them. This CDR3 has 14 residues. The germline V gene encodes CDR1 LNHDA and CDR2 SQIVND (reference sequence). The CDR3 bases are TGTGCCAGTAGTGCCGCCGGGACCTCCTACGAGCAGTACTTC. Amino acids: CASSAAGTSYEQYF. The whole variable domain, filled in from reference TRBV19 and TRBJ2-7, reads DGGITQSPKYLFRKEGQNVTLSCEQNLNHDAMYWYRQDPGQGLRLIYYSQIVNDFQKGDIAEGYSVSREKKESFPLTVTSAQKNPTAFYLCASSAAGTSYEQYFGPGTRLTVT.

The DNA for the CDR3 is TGTGCCAGCAAAAAGACAGAGAACACTGAAGCTTTCTTT. This sequence encodes CASKKTENTEAFF. The V call is TRBV3-1 (or the pseudogene TRBV3-2), the J call TRBJ1-1; possibly TRBD1 for D (5 bases). There are 13 residues in the CDR3. From germline, CDR1 is LGHDT and CDR2 YNNKEL (reference sequence). V shed 7 bases and J shed 1 base, with 10 bases lying between them.

CDR3 bases: TGTGCCAGCAGCAAGCGAGGGGTTTCATTAGCCCAGCATTTT. It codes for CASSKRGVSLAQHF. The chain employs TRBV21-1 and TRBJ1-5. TRBV21-1 is annotated as a pseudogene. The CDR3 covers 14 residues.

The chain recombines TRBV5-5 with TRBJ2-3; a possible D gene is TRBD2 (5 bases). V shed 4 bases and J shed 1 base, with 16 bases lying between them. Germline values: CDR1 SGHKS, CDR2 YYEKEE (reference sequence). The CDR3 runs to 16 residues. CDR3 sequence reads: CASSHTKGDGTDTQYF. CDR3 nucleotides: TGTGCCAGCAGCCACACCAAGGGAGACGGCACAGATACGCAGTATTTT. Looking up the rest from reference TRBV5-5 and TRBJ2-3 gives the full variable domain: DAGVTQSPTHLIKTRGQQVTLRCSPISGHKSVSWYQQVLGQGPQFIFQYYEKEERGRGNFPDRFSARQFPNYSSELNVNALLLGDSALYLCASSHTKGDGTDTQYFGPGTRLTVL.

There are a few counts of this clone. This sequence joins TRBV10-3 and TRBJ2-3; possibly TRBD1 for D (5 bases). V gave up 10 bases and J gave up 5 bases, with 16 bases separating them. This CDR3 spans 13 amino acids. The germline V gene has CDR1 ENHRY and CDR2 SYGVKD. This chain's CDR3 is CATRAGQGDTQYF. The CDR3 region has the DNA TGTGCCACCCGAGCCGGGCAGGGAGATACGCAGTATTTT.

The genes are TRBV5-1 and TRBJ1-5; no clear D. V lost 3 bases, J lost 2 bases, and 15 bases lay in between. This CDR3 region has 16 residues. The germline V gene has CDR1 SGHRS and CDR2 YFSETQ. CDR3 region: CASSSGPAAGNQPQHF. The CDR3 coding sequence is TGCGCCAGCAGCTCAGGCCCGGCCGCGGGCAATCAGCCCCAGCATTTT. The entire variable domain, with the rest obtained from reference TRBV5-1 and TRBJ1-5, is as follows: KAGVTQTPRYLIKTRGQQVTLSCSPISGHRSVSWYQQTPGQGLQFLFEYFSETQRNKGNFPGRFSGRQFSNSRSEMNVSTLELGDSALYLCASSSGPAAGNQPQHFGDGTRLSIL.

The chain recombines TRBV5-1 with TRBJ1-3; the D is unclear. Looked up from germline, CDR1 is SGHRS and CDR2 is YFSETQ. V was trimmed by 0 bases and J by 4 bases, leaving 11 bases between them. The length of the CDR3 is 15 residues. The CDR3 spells CASSLESSPGNTIYF. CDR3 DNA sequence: TGCGCCAGCAGCTTGGAGTCATCTCCAGGAAACACCATATATTTT. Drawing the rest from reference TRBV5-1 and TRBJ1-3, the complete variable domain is KAGVTQTPRYLIKTRGQQVTLSCSPISGHRSVSWYQQTPGQGLQFLFEYFSETQRNKGNFPGRFSGRQFSNSRSEMNVSTLELGDSALYLCASSLESSPGNTIYFGEGSWLTVV.

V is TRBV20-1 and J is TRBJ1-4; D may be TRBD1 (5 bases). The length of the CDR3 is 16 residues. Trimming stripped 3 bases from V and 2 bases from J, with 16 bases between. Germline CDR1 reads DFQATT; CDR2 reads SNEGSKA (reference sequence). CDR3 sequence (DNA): TGCAGTGCTAGTTGGGGGGAAATGGGCACTAATGAAAAACTGTTTTTT. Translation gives CSASWGEMGTNEKLFF.

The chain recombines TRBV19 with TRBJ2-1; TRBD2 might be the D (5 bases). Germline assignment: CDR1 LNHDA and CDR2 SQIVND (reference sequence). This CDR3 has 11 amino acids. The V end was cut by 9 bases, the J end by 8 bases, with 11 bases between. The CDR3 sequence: CASISGDEQFF. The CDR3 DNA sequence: TGTGCCAGCATCTCCGGGGATGAGCAGTTCTTC.

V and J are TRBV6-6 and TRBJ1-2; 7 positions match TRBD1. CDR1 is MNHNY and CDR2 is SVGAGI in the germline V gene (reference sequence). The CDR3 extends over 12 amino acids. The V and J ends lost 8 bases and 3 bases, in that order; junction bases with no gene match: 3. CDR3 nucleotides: TGTGCCAGCCGGCAGGGGGACTATGGCTACACCTTC. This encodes CASRQGDYGYTF.

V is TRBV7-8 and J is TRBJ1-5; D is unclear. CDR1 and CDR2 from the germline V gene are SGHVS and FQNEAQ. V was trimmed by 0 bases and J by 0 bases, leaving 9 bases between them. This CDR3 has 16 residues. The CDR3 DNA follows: TGTGCCAGCAGCTTAGCCCCAAGCGATAGCAATCAGCCCCAGCATTTT. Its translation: CASSLAPSDSNQPQHF.